This TCR beta chain appears in the sequencing data of a study of T cell clones after liver transplantation. Clones were sequenced by immunoSEQ multiplex PCR, and TCRdb holds only the in-frame ones, with some missing. The data contain tens of thousands of clones, about two thirds of them singletons. This clone was recorded once. The CDR3 has 14 amino acids. With 5 bases removed from V and 5 bases from J, the gap between germline ends came to 13 bases. Germline lookup yields CDR1 MNHEY and CDR2 SMNVEV (reference sequence). This rearrangement joins TRBV27 to TRBJ2-1; D is uncertain. The sequence derives from a human donor who received a liver transplant. Sample: CD4+ T cells from blood, taken before liver transplant. The CDR3 reads CASSRTRPDNEQFF. CDR3 in DNA: TGTGCCAGCAGTCGCACGAGGCCCGACAATGAGCAGTTCTTC.